A selection of T cell receptor beta chains follows, all from one sample in a study of blood T cell repertoires in COVID-19. Repertoires were generated with immunoSEQ multiplex PCR, while TCRdb's copy carries only in-frame clones and drops some. The sample holds tens of thousands of clones, 75% to 90% seen once. The material sequenced was peripheral blood. These receptors came from a human donor with active COVID-19. The donor label of this sample is uncertain. Each CDR3 is given with its conserved first and last residue. The D gene is left open where the match is weak. Some rows have no size entry. The others give once, few or many, or a class for an expanded clone.

cdr3_aa: CASSLGGGNQPQHF
cdr3_nt: TGTGCCAGCAGCTTAGGGGGGGGCAATCAGCCCCAGCATTTT
d_call: NA
j_call: TRBJ1-5
v_call: TRBV7-9
clone_size: few
cdr3_length: 14

cdr3_aa: CASSRTGDNTEAFF
cdr3_nt: TGCGCCAGCAGCAGGACAGGGGATAACACTGAAGCTTTCTTT
d_call: TRBD1
j_call: TRBJ1-1
v_call: TRBV5-1
clone_size: once
cdr3_length: 14

cdr3_aa: CASTGRDIDEQFF
cdr3_nt: TGTGCCAGCACCGGGAGAGATATCGATGAGCAGTTCTTC
d_call: NA
j_call: TRBJ2-1
v_call: TRBV7-9
clone_size: NA
cdr3_length: 13

cdr3_aa: CASSLREQETQYF
cdr3_nt: TGTGCCAGCAGCTTGAGAGAACAAGAGACCCAGTACTTC
d_call: NA
j_call: TRBJ2-5
v_call: TRBV5-6
clone_size: NA
cdr3_length: 13

cdr3_aa: CSARGSHGYTF
cdr3_nt: TGCAGTGCTAGGGGTAGCCATGGCTACACCTTC
d_call: NA
j_call: TRBJ1-2
v_call: TRBV20-1
clone_size: NA
cdr3_length: 11

cdr3_aa: CASSAQGATNEKLFF
cdr3_nt: TGTGCCAGCAGCGCACAGGGGGCGACTAATGAAAAACTGTTTTTT
d_call: TRBD1
j_call: TRBJ1-4
v_call: TRBV7-6
clone_size: NA
cdr3_length: 15

cdr3_aa: CASSFRDSISYEQYF
cdr3_nt: TGTGCCAGCAGCTTCCGGGACTCGATTTCCTACGAGCAGTACTTC
d_call: NA
j_call: TRBJ2-7
v_call: TRBV7-9
clone_size: NA
cdr3_length: 15

cdr3_aa: CASSHPQGLAGVTHEQYF
cdr3_nt: TGTGCCAGCAGCCACCCTCAGGGACTAGCGGGAGTCACCCACGAGCAGTACTTC
d_call: TRBD2
j_call: TRBJ2-7
v_call: TRBV3-1/TRBV3-2
clone_size: once
cdr3_length: 18

cdr3_aa: CASSINRDRPYEQYF
cdr3_nt: TGTGCCAGCAGCATAAACCGGGACAGGCCGTACGAGCAGTACTTC
d_call: TRBD1
j_call: TRBJ2-7
v_call: TRBV7-3
clone_size: NA
cdr3_length: 15

cdr3_aa: CASSVTGPNTEAFF
cdr3_nt: TGTGCCAGCAGCGTTACAGGGCCGAACACTGAAGCTTTCTTT
d_call: NA
j_call: TRBJ1-1
v_call: TRBV7-6
clone_size: NA
cdr3_length: 14

cdr3_aa: CASSQGDRGSYEQYF
cdr3_nt: TGTGCCAGCTCACAGGGGGACAGGGGCTCCTACGAGCAGTACTTC
d_call: TRBD1
j_call: TRBJ2-7
v_call: TRBV18
clone_size: NA
cdr3_length: 15

cdr3_aa: CAISEGLAGANTGELFF
cdr3_nt: TGTGCCATCAGTGAAGGACTAGCGGGCGCGAACACCGGGGAGCTGTTTTTT
d_call: TRBD2
j_call: TRBJ2-2
v_call: TRBV10-3
clone_size: NA
cdr3_length: 17

cdr3_aa: CASSVNGLVSYNEQFF
cdr3_nt: TGTGCCAGCAGCGTTAATGGACTAGTCTCCTACAATGAGCAGTTCTTC
d_call: TRBD2
j_call: TRBJ2-1
v_call: TRBV7-8
clone_size: NA
cdr3_length: 16

cdr3_aa: CASSEQGTANEKLFF
cdr3_nt: TGCGCCAGCTCAGAACAAGGGACAGCTAATGAAAAACTGTTTTTT
d_call: TRBD1
j_call: TRBJ1-4
v_call: TRBV5-1
clone_size: NA
cdr3_length: 15

cdr3_aa: CASSPQGAIGNEQFF
cdr3_nt: TGCGCCAGCAGCCCACAGGGGGCGATTGGGAATGAGCAGTTCTTC
d_call: TRBD1
j_call: TRBJ2-1
v_call: TRBV4-1
clone_size: once
cdr3_length: 15

cdr3_aa: CASSSFRAEQFF
cdr3_nt: TGTGCCAGCAGCTCATTCCGCGCTGAGCAGTTCTTC
d_call: NA
j_call: TRBJ2-1
v_call: TRBV7-2
clone_size: NA
cdr3_length: 12

cdr3_aa: CASSTGTSGATYNEQFF
cdr3_nt: TGTGCCAGCTCTACCGGGACTAGCGGAGCCACCTACAATGAGCAGTTCTTC
d_call: TRBD2
j_call: TRBJ2-1
v_call: TRBV18
clone_size: NA
cdr3_length: 17

cdr3_aa: CATRGSDSGYTF
cdr3_nt: TGTGCAACGCGGGGGTCTGACTCTGGCTACACCTTC
d_call: NA
j_call: TRBJ1-2
v_call: TRBV6-5
clone_size: NA
cdr3_length: 12

cdr3_aa: CASSPGGPQETQYF
cdr3_nt: TGTGCCAGCAGCCCTGGAGGCCCCCAAGAGACCCAGTACTTC
d_call: NA
j_call: TRBJ2-5
v_call: TRBV7-3
clone_size: NA
cdr3_length: 14

cdr3_aa: CASGGLANYGYTF
cdr3_nt: TGTGCCAGCGGGGGCCTGGCTAACTATGGCTACACCTTC
d_call: NA
j_call: TRBJ1-2
v_call: TRBV9
clone_size: NA
cdr3_length: 13

cdr3_aa: CASSKNRDPIYGYTF
cdr3_nt: TGTGCCAGCAGTAAAAACCGGGATCCAATCTATGGCTACACCTTC
d_call: NA
j_call: TRBJ1-2
v_call: TRBV6-5
clone_size: NA
cdr3_length: 15

cdr3_aa: CSVEGHVNTEAFF
cdr3_nt: TGCAGCGTTGAGGGACACGTGAACACTGAAGCTTTCTTT
d_call: NA
j_call: TRBJ1-1
v_call: TRBV29-1
clone_size: NA
cdr3_length: 13

cdr3_aa: CASSPTATGDDGYTF
cdr3_nt: TGTGCCAGCAGCCCTACAGCGACAGGGGATGATGGCTACACCTTC
d_call: TRBD1
j_call: TRBJ1-2
v_call: TRBV7-9
clone_size: NA
cdr3_length: 15

cdr3_aa: CASSLGQSNTIYF
cdr3_nt: TGTGCCAGCAGCCTGGGACAGTCGAACACCATATATTTT
d_call: TRBD1
j_call: TRBJ1-3
v_call: TRBV7-2
clone_size: NA
cdr3_length: 13

cdr3_aa: CASSLPRNYGYTF
cdr3_nt: TGTGCCAGCAGCCTACCACGGAACTATGGCTACACCTTC
d_call: NA
j_call: TRBJ1-2
v_call: TRBV7-9
clone_size: NA
cdr3_length: 13

cdr3_aa: CSVPLMGQGYNEQFF
cdr3_nt: TGCAGCGTCCCATTAATGGGACAGGGGTACAATGAGCAGTTCTTC
d_call: TRBD1
j_call: TRBJ2-1
v_call: TRBV29-1
clone_size: once
cdr3_length: 15

cdr3_aa: CASSFTSASSYNEQFF
cdr3_nt: TGTGCCAGCAGCTTCACTAGCGCAAGCTCCTACAATGAGCAGTTCTTC
d_call: TRBD2
j_call: TRBJ2-1
v_call: TRBV7-2
clone_size: NA
cdr3_length: 16

cdr3_aa: CASSIVGGVNEKLFF
cdr3_nt: TGTGCCAGTAGTATCGTGGGAGGGGTGAATGAAAAACTGTTTTTT
d_call: NA
j_call: TRBJ1-4
v_call: TRBV19
clone_size: NA
cdr3_length: 15

cdr3_aa: CASSDRLAGVVEQYF
cdr3_nt: TGTGCCAGTAGTGACCGACTAGCGGGAGTCGTCGAGCAGTACTTC
d_call: TRBD2
j_call: TRBJ2-7
v_call: TRBV19
clone_size: once
cdr3_length: 15

cdr3_aa: CASSGLETQYF
cdr3_nt: TGTGCCAGCAGTGGACTGGAGACCCAGTACTTC
d_call: NA
j_call: TRBJ2-5
v_call: TRBV25-1
clone_size: NA
cdr3_length: 11

cdr3_aa: CASSGGWGTIYNEQFF
cdr3_nt: TGCGCCAGCAGCGGCGGGTGGGGGACTATATACAATGAGCAGTTCTTC
d_call: TRBD2
j_call: TRBJ2-1
v_call: TRBV5-1
clone_size: NA
cdr3_length: 16

cdr3_aa: CASSLAAGEAFF
cdr3_nt: TGCGCCAGCAGCTTGGCGGCAGGTGAAGCTTTCTTT
d_call: NA
j_call: TRBJ1-1
v_call: TRBV5-1
clone_size: once
cdr3_length: 12

cdr3_aa: CASSIIGVEETQYF
cdr3_nt: TGTGCCAGCAGCATCATAGGAGTGGAGGAGACCCAGTACTTC
d_call: NA
j_call: TRBJ2-5
v_call: TRBV5-6
clone_size: NA
cdr3_length: 14

cdr3_aa: CASSLEAEDTIYF
cdr3_nt: TGTGCCAGCAGCTTAGAGGCAGAGGACACCATATATTTT
d_call: NA
j_call: TRBJ1-3
v_call: TRBV7-2
clone_size: NA
cdr3_length: 13

cdr3_aa: CASSPRVHSGNTIYF
cdr3_nt: TGTGCCAGCAGCCCCAGGGTTCACTCTGGAAACACCATATATTTT
d_call: NA
j_call: TRBJ1-3
v_call: TRBV3-1/TRBV3-2
clone_size: NA
cdr3_length: 15

cdr3_aa: CASSFAQGGEAFF
cdr3_nt: TGTGCCAGCAGCTTTGCGCAGGGCGGAGAAGCTTTCTTT
d_call: NA
j_call: TRBJ1-1
v_call: TRBV7-2
clone_size: NA
cdr3_length: 13

cdr3_aa: CAISAQGFNQPQHF
cdr3_nt: TGTGCCATCAGTGCTCAGGGGTTTAATCAGCCCCAGCATTTT
d_call: NA
j_call: TRBJ1-5
v_call: TRBV10-3
clone_size: NA
cdr3_length: 14

cdr3_aa: CASSIYEGAGAEAFF
cdr3_nt: TGTGCCAGTAGTATTTACGAGGGGGCGGGCGCTGAAGCTTTCTTT
d_call: TRBD1
j_call: TRBJ1-1
v_call: TRBV19
clone_size: few
cdr3_length: 15

cdr3_aa: CASTPRGKNTEAFF
cdr3_nt: TGTGCCAGCACCCCCCGCGGAAAAAACACTGAAGCTTTCTTT
d_call: NA
j_call: TRBJ1-1
v_call: TRBV6-5
clone_size: NA
cdr3_length: 14

cdr3_aa: CASSNRRGSQEPQHF
cdr3_nt: TGTGCCAGCAGCAACCGTAGGGGGAGCCAAGAGCCCCAGCATTTT
d_call: NA
j_call: TRBJ1-5
v_call: TRBV21-1
clone_size: NA
cdr3_length: 15

cdr3_aa: CASSLQGFTEAFF
cdr3_nt: TGCGCCAGCAGCTTGCAGGGGTTCACTGAAGCTTTCTTT
d_call: NA
j_call: TRBJ1-1
v_call: TRBV5-1
clone_size: NA
cdr3_length: 13

cdr3_aa: CASSSQGSNQPQHF
cdr3_nt: TGTGCCAGCAGCTCACAGGGGAGCAATCAGCCCCAGCATTTT
d_call: TRBD1
j_call: TRBJ1-5
v_call: TRBV7-9
clone_size: NA
cdr3_length: 14

cdr3_aa: CASSSTGTSGRMGEQFF
cdr3_nt: TGTGCCAGCAGCTCAACCGGGACTAGCGGGAGGATGGGTGAGCAGTTCTTC
d_call: TRBD2
j_call: TRBJ2-1
v_call: TRBV13
clone_size: NA
cdr3_length: 17

cdr3_aa: CSAGISGETQYF
cdr3_nt: TGCAGCGCCGGCATTAGCGGGGAGACCCAGTACTTC
d_call: TRBD2
j_call: TRBJ2-5
v_call: TRBV29-1
clone_size: NA
cdr3_length: 12

cdr3_aa: CASSSRLAGAATGELFF
cdr3_nt: TGTGCCAGCAGCTCTCGACTAGCGGGGGCTGCCACCGGGGAGCTGTTTTTT
d_call: TRBD2
j_call: TRBJ2-2
v_call: TRBV9
clone_size: NA
cdr3_length: 17

cdr3_aa: CASSRTGSQRHTGELFF
cdr3_nt: TGTGCCAGCAGCCGGACAGGGTCGCAGAGACACACCGGGGAGCTGTTTTTT
d_call: TRBD1
j_call: TRBJ2-2
v_call: TRBV5-5
clone_size: NA
cdr3_length: 17

cdr3_aa: CASSLWTGSYEQYF
cdr3_nt: TGTGCCAGCAGCTTGTGGACAGGCTCCTACGAGCAGTACTTC
d_call: TRBD1
j_call: TRBJ2-7
v_call: TRBV5-5
clone_size: NA
cdr3_length: 14

cdr3_aa: CASSASDRGGYNEQFF
cdr3_nt: TGTGCCAGCAGCGCCTCGGACAGGGGCGGATACAATGAGCAGTTCTTC
d_call: TRBD1
j_call: TRBJ2-1
v_call: TRBV9
clone_size: NA
cdr3_length: 16

cdr3_aa: CAISAPPGYEQYF
cdr3_nt: TGTGCCATCAGTGCCCCCCCGGGCTACGAGCAGTACTTC
d_call: NA
j_call: TRBJ2-7
v_call: TRBV10-3
clone_size: NA
cdr3_length: 13

cdr3_aa: CATLRGYSYNEQFF
cdr3_nt: TGTGCCACCTTAAGGGGGTATTCCTACAATGAGCAGTTCTTC
d_call: NA
j_call: TRBJ2-1
v_call: TRBV24-1
clone_size: few
cdr3_length: 14

cdr3_aa: CSARVNEQFF
cdr3_nt: TGCAGTGCTAGAGTAAATGAGCAGTTCTTC
d_call: NA
j_call: TRBJ2-1
v_call: TRBV20-1
clone_size: NA
cdr3_length: 10